These 15 T cell receptor beta chains originate from one sample sequenced in a study of spatial heterogeneity in lung cancer. Via MiXCR, TCRdb re-called the 5' RACE reads, giving one row per CDR3 protein. The table includes 25,000 or so distinct CDR3 sequences, 4% to 6% detected once. Documented time point: sample taken at primary tumor resection. No cells were sorted before sequencing. The whole RNA sequenced was extracted from tumor, nontumor lung or frozen PBMC. The input for sequencing was PBMCs, taken at surgery. The receptors originated from a male donor with early-stage non-small cell lung cancer.

This clonotype came up many times. V and J are TRBV7-9 and TRBJ1-4, with D uncertain. The CDR3 is 15 residues long. Trimming took 1 base from V and 0 from J, leaving 6 bases between them. Germline V lookup: CDR1 SEHNR, CDR2 FQNEAQ (reference sequence). The CDR3: CASSLVPATNEKLFF. The CDR3 DNA reads as TGTGCCAGCAGCTTAGTCCCCGCAACTAATGAAAAACTGTTTTTT. The variable domain in full, completed from reference TRBV7-9 and TRBJ1-4, reads DTGVSQNPRHKITKRGQNVTFRCDPISEHNRLYWYRQTLGQGPEFLTYFQNEAQLEKSRLLSDRFSAERPKGSFSTLEIQRTEQGDSAMYLCASSLVPATNEKLFFGSGTQLSVL.

This clonotype was seen at least ten times. V gene TRBV6-6 combines with J gene TRBJ2-7, with TRBD2 matching over 8 bases. The CDR3 length is 11 residues. J was trimmed by 6 bases and V by 10 bases; bases with no gene match: 5. In germline, CDR1 is MNHNY, CDR2 SVGAGI (reference sequence). CDR3 nucleotides: TGTGCCATTGCGGGAGGCGGCGAGCAGTACTTC. Translation gives CAIAGGGEQYF.

This clonotype occurred many times. This chain joins TRBV7-3 and TRBJ1-6, with 10 nucleotides matching TRBD1. This CDR3 contains 16 residues. Germline CDR1 is SGHTA and CDR2 is FQGTGA. With V trimmed by 3 bases and J by 7 bases, 6 bases remained unmatched. The CDR3 DNA reads as TGTGCCAGCAGCTTGGCGGGACAGGGGACGAATTCACCCCTCCACTTT. Protein: CASSLAGQGTNSPLHF.

The sample holds many counts of this clonotype. V gene TRBV20-1 combines with J gene TRBJ1-6; D is uncertain. There are 16 residues in the CDR3. Germline assignment: CDR1 DFQATT and CDR2 SNEGSKA (reference sequence). Deletions cut 1 base from V and 3 bases from J, with 13 bases between. The CDR3 is CSARGVPVGYNSPLHF. As DNA, the CDR3 is TGCAGTGCTAGAGGGGTGCCAGTTGGCTATAATTCACCCCTCCACTTT.

This clonotype is deemed medium-sized. CDR3 bases: TGCGCCAGCAGCTTGAACCCCCCCTCTGAGCAGTTCTTC. This encodes CASSLNPPSEQFF. The chain carries TRBV5-1 and TRBJ2-1; D remains ambiguous. From germline, CDR1 is SGHRS and CDR2 YFSETQ. The CDR3 extends over 13 amino acids. Trimming took 1 base from V and 9 from J, leaving 11 bases between them. The full variable domain, with the rest looked up from reference TRBV5-1 and TRBJ2-1, is KAGVTQTPRYLIKTRGQQVTLSCSPISGHRSVSWYQQTPGQGLQFLFEYFSETQRNKGNFPGRFSGRQFSNSRSEMNVSTLELGDSALYLCASSLNPPSEQFFGPGTRLTVL.

This clonotype is labeled as medium-sized (0.01 to 0.1%). The chain employs TRBV28 and TRBJ2-1, with 7 positions matching TRBD2. V trimming: 0 bases; J trimming: 0 bases; junction bases outside the gene matches: 5. Per germline, CDR1 MDHEN and CDR2 SYDVKM. The length of the CDR3 is 17 residues. CDR3 amino acids: CASSLWTAGDSYNEQFF. CDR3 nucleotides: TGTGCCAGCAGTTTATGGACCGCGGGAGACTCCTACAATGAGCAGTTCTTC.

By share, this clonotype ranks as medium-sized. The chain uses TRBV14 and TRBJ2-2, with D possibly matching TRBD1 (5 bases). V gave up 10 bases and J gave up 5 bases, with 14 bases separating them. Germline V CDR1 and CDR2: SGHDN, FVKESK. The CDR3 has 13 residues. Here the CDR3 reads CATQGFRTGELFF. DNA for the CDR3: TGTGCCACCCAGGGATTTCGGACCGGGGAGCTGTTTTTT.

This clonotype was seen at least ten times. The V and J genes are TRBV6-2 or TRBV6-3 and TRBJ1-2; the match to TRBD1 covers 7 bases. Germline V gene sequence: CDR1 MNHEY, CDR2 SVGEGT. CDR3 length: 15 amino acids. V gave up 2 bases and J gave up 4 bases; unmatched junction bases: 7. The CDR3 DNA reads as TGTGCCAGCAGTTACGAGGGGGCTCCTGGCTATGGCTACACCTTC. This gives the protein CASSYEGAPGYGYTF.

This clonotype was seen many times. This rearrangement joins TRBV2 to TRBJ2-7; D uncertain. Germline lookup yields CDR1 SNHLY and CDR2 FYNNEI. With 0 bases removed from V and 2 bases from J, the gap between germline ends came to 5 bases. The CDR3 is 13 amino acids. Here the CDR3 reads CASSEAWAYEQYF. The CDR3 coding sequence is TGTGCCAGCAGTGAAGCATGGGCCTACGAGCAGTACTTC.

This clonotype was detected many times. The rearrangement links TRBV14 to TRBJ2-3, with D perhaps TRBD1 (5 bases). The CDR3 extends over 13 amino acids. CDR1 is SGHDN and CDR2 is FVKESK in the germline V gene. V dropped 2 bases and J dropped 6 bases, with 9 bases sitting between them. CDR3 sequence reads: CASSQPPGDTQYF. The DNA of the CDR3 is TGTGCCAGCAGCCAACCCCCAGGGGATACGCAGTATTTT.

This clonotype has at least ten counts. The chain carries TRBV20-1 and TRBJ2-1; 11 bases map to TRBD1. V shed 6 bases, J shed 6 bases, and the junction held 7 bases outside the gene matches. The germline V gene encodes CDR1 DFQATT and CDR2 SNEGSKA (reference sequence). This CDR3 region has 14 residues. This chain's CDR3 is CSAVPGTGGNEQFF. The CDR3 DNA follows: TGCAGTGCCGTTCCCGGGACAGGGGGCAATGAGCAGTTCTTC.

This clonotype was seen ten or more times. The chain has TRBV7-2 and TRBJ1-1; tentatively, D is TRBD1 (5 bases). The length of the CDR3 is 15 residues. Germline V gives CDR1 SGHTA, CDR2 FQGNSA. With 1 base removed from V and 1 base from J, the gap between germline ends came to 10 bases. CDR3 in DNA: TGTGCCAGCAGCTTAGTCGGGACGGGGAACACTGAAGCTTTCTTT. It codes for CASSLVGTGNTEAFF.

The sample holds many counts of this clonotype. V and J are TRBV29-1 and TRBJ1-1, with D uncertain. Deletions cut 4 bases from V and 8 bases from J, with 14 bases between. Germline-derived CDR1 and CDR2 are SQVTM and ANQGSEA. The CDR3 length is 12 residues. The CDR3 loop reads CSVALVYGEAFF. The CDR3 DNA is TGCAGCGTTGCTCTAGTCTACGGAGAAGCTTTCTTT.

This clonotype came up many times. The genes are TRBV18 and TRBJ2-4; a weak D match, TRBD2 (6 bases). This CDR3 region has 18 residues. Trimming took 1 base from V and 1 from J, leaving 17 bases between them. The germline gives CDR1 KGHSH, CDR2 LQKENI. The CDR3 here is CASSPRAASGGAKNIQYF. CDR3 coding DNA: TGTGCCAGCTCACCACGCGCAGCGAGTGGGGGGGCCAAAAACATTCAGTACTTC.

This clonotype was seen at least ten times. The gene calls are TRBV29-1 and TRBJ1-2; D might be TRBD1 (6 bases). The CDR3 is 12 amino acids. V was shortened by 6 bases and J by 2 bases, with 10 bases between the two germline ends. Germline V lookup: CDR1 SQVTM, CDR2 ANQGSEA. The CDR3 DNA reads TGCAGCGTCAGCGGACAGAACTATGGCTACACCTTC. It is translated as CSVSGQNYGYTF.